The source of this T cell receptor beta chain is a study of blood T cell repertoires in COVID-19. V was shortened by 5 bases and J by 3 bases, with 9 bases between the two germline ends. The CDR3 is 13 residues long. Germline loops: CDR1 SGHTA, CDR2 FQGTGA. Sequencing used immunoSEQ multiplex PCR; TCRdb keeps in-frame clones, though not all of them. The repertoire holds about 240,000 clones, about 86% seen once, with roughly 3.5% in the top ten. The sequenced material came from PBMCs or T cells enriched from blood (not recorded which). This sequence was found in a woman aged 40 to 50 with acute COVID-19. The chain uses TRBV7-3 and TRBJ2-3; D call uncertain. Here the CDR3 DNA reads TGTGCCAGCAGCCTTATCGGGACAGATACGCAGTATTTT. Its protein product is CASSLIGTDTQYF.